Presented here are 9 T cell receptor beta chains from one specimen sequenced in a study of blood T cell repertoires in COVID-19. TCRdb's copy holds only in-frame clones and misses some; the assay was immunoSEQ multiplex PCR. The sample gives under 200,000 clones, under 90% of which show up once; roughly 3.4% is in the top ten. Source material: PBMCs or T cells enriched from blood (not recorded which). The receptors shown here come from a woman aged 55-70 years who had recovered from COVID-19.

CDR3 residues: CASSLGRGYLRGEPLHF. CDR3 DNA sequence: TGTGCCAGCAGCTTGGGCAGGGGGTATTTAAGGGGAGAACCCCTCCACTTT. The chain is built from TRBV5-8 and TRBJ1-6, with 7 bases aligning to TRBD1. The germline V gene has CDR1 SGHTS and CDR2 YDEGEE. The ends lost 0 bases at V and 12 bases at J; junction bases unmatched: 15. The CDR3 is made up of 17 amino acids. Together with reference TRBV5-8 and TRBJ1-6, the CDR3 gives the full variable domain: EAGVTQSPTHLIKTRGQQATLRCSPISGHTSVYWYQQALGLGLQFLLWYDEGEERNRGNFPPRFSGRQFPNYSSELNVNALELEDSALYLCASSLGRGYLRGEPLHFGNGTRLTVT.

In its sample, this clone was seen many times. This chain uses TRBV2 with TRBJ2-1; the match to TRBD2 covers 11 bases. This CDR3 is 15 amino acids long. With 0 bases clipped from V and 7 bases from J, the junction kept 2 bases outside the gene matches. Looked up from germline, CDR1 is SNHLY and CDR2 is FYNNEI. The CDR3 reads CASSEAASGGNEQFF. CDR3 DNA sequence: TGTGCCAGCAGTGAAGCCGCTAGCGGGGGGAATGAGCAGTTCTTC.

The chain is built from TRBV5-1 and TRBJ2-1; 7 bases match TRBD1. After removal of 0 bases from V and 10 bases from J, the junction contained 7 bases not matched to a gene. Germline CDR1 and CDR2: SGHRS and YFSETQ. The CDR3 consists of 14 residues. CDR3 DNA sequence: TGCGCCAGCAGCTTGGGACAGGGTCGGGACGAGCAGTTCTTC. Translating gives CASSLGQGRDEQFF.

This clone was recorded many times. The rearrangement joins TRBV5-8 to TRBJ1-2, with D possibly being TRBD1 (5 bases). Deletions cut 1 base from V and 3 bases from J, with 13 bases between. Germline V gene data show CDR1 as SGHTS and CDR2 as YDEGEE. The CDR3 is made up of 15 amino acids. The CDR3 DNA follows: TGTGCCAGCAGCTTGCATGGGGCTCCTGACTATGGCTACACCTTC. As protein: CASSLHGAPDYGYTF.

The V and J genes are TRBV5-4 and TRBJ1-2; D ambiguous. Germline CDR1 and CDR2: SGHNT and YYREEE (reference sequence). The CDR3 is 11 amino acids. Trimming stripped 0 bases from V and 10 bases from J, with 7 bases between. The CDR3 DNA reads TGTGCCAGCAGCTTGGGGCGGGACTACACCTTC. Residues: CASSLGRDYTF.

This clone was detected a few times. Other DNA sequences in the same sample also yield this CDR3. In nucleotides, the CDR3 is TGTGCCAGCAGTGTTCAGGGCTCCAATCAGCCCCAGCATTTT. Translated, it gives CASSVQGSNQPQHF. The chain is built from TRBV2 and TRBJ1-5; tentative D call: TRBD1 (5 bases). V was cut by 4 bases and J by 3 bases, with 10 bases left in between. From germline, CDR1 is SNHLY and CDR2 FYNNEI. The CDR3 totals 14 residues.

The chain has TRBV5-1 and TRBJ2-7; D perhaps matches TRBD1 (6 bases). CDR1 is SGHRS and CDR2 is YFSETQ in the germline V gene. The CDR3 consists of 13 residues. V lost 5 bases to trimming and J lost 2 bases, with 11 bases between them. Here the CDR3 reads CASSNQGTYEQYF. CDR3 bases: TGCGCCAGCAGTAACCAGGGGACCTACGAGCAGTACTTC.

The chain couples TRBV13 to TRBJ1-6; D is unresolved. V lost 0 bases and J 7 bases, leaving 10 bases between the germline ends. CDR1 PRHDT and CDR2 FYEKMQ come from the germline V gene (reference sequence). This CDR3 region has 15 residues. The chain's CDR3 is CASSLGQTGNSPLHF. The CDR3 region has the DNA TGTGCCAGCAGCTTAGGCCAGACGGGAAATTCACCCCTCCACTTT.

Remarks on this clone: Other DNA sequences in the sample encode the same CDR3. The chain carries TRBV9 and TRBJ2-3, with 11 bases fitting TRBD2. The CDR3 is 18 amino acids. The V gene end was trimmed by 0 bases and the J gene end by 6 bases; junction bases not matched to a gene: 12. Per the germline V gene, CDR1 is SGDLS and CDR2 is YYNGEE. The CDR3 reads CASSVAPLAGGRADTQYF. The CDR3, as DNA: TGTGCCAGCAGCGTAGCTCCCCTAGCGGGGGGTCGTGCGGATACGCAGTATTTT.